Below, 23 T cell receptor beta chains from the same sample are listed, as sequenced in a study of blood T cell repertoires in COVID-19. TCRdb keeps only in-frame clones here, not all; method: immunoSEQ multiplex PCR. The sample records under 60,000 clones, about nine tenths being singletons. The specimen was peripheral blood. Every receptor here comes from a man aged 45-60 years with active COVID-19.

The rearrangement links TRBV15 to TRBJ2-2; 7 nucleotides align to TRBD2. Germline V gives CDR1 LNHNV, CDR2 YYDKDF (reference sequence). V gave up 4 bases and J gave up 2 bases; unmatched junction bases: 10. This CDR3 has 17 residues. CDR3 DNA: TGTGCCACCAGCACCCCCGGCAGCGGGGCCAACACCGGGGAGCTGTTTTTT. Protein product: CATSTPGSGANTGELFF.

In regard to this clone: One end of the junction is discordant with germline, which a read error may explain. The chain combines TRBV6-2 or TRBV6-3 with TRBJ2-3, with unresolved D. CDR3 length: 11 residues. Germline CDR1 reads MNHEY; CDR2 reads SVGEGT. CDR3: CASSNTYTQYF. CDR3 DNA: TGTGCCAGCAGCAACACATATACGCAGTATTTT.

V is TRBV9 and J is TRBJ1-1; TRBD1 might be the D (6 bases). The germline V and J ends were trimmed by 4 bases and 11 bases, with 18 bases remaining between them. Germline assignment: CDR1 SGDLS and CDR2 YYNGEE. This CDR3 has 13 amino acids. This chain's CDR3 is CASSTAGGALAFF. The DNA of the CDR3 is TGTGCCAGCAGCACCGCGGGGGGCGCTTTGGCTTTCTTT.

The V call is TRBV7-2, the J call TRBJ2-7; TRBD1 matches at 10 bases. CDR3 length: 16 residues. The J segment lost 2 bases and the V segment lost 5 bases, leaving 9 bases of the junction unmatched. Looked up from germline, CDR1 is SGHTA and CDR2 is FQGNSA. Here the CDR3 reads CASSPTPGTGAYEQYF. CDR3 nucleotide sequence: TGTGCCAGCAGCCCTACCCCCGGGACAGGGGCCTACGAGCAGTACTTC.

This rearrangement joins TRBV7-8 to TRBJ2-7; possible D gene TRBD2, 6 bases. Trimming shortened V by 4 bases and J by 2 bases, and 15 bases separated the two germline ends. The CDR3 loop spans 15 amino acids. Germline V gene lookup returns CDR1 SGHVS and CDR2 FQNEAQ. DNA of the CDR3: TGTGCCAGCAGCTCCATCGCCCAGCGGGCCTACGAGCAGTACTTC. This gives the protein CASSSIAQRAYEQYF.

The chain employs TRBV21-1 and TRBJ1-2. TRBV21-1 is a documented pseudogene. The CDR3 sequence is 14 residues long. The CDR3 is CASPSRRANYGYTF. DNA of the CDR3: TGTGCCAGCCCCAGCCGGCGGGCTAACTATGGCTACACCTTC.

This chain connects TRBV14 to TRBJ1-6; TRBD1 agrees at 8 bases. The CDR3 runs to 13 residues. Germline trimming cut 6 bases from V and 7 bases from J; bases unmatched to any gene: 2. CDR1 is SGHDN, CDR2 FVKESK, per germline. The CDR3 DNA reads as TGTGCCAGCAGAGGACAGGGAAATTCACCCCTCCACTTT. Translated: CASRGQGNSPLHF. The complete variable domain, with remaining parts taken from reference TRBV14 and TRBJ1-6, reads EAGVTQFPSHSVIEKGQTVTLRCDPISGHDNLYWYRRVMGKEIKFLLHFVKESKQDESGMPNNRFLAERTGGTYSTLKVQPAELEDSGVYFCASRGQGNSPLHFGNGTRLTVT.

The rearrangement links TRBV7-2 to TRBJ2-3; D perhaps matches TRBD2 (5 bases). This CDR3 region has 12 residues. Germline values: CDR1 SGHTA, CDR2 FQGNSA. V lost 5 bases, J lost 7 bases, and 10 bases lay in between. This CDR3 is CASSQTGYTQYF. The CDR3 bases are TGTGCCAGCAGCCAAACGGGGTATACGCAGTATTTT.

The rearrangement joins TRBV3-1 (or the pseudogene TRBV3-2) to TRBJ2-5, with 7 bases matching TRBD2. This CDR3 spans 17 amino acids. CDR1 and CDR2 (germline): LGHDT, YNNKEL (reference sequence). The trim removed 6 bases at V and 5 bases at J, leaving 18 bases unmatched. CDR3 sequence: CASRTARAGVIEETQYF. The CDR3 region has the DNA TGTGCCAGCAGAACGGCGAGGGCGGGGGTTATAGAGGAGACCCAGTACTTC.

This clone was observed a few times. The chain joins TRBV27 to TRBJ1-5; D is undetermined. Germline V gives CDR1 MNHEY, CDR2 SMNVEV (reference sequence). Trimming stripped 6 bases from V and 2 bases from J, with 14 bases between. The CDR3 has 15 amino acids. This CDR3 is CASRPMAVGNQPQHF. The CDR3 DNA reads TGTGCCAGCAGGCCGATGGCGGTCGGCAATCAGCCCCAGCATTTT.

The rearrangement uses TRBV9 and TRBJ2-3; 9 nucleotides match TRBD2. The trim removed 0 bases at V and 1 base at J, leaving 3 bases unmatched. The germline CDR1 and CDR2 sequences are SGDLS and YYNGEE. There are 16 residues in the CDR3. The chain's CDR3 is CASSVASGVGTDTQYF. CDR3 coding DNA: TGTGCCAGCAGCGTAGCTAGCGGGGTAGGCACAGATACGCAGTATTTT.

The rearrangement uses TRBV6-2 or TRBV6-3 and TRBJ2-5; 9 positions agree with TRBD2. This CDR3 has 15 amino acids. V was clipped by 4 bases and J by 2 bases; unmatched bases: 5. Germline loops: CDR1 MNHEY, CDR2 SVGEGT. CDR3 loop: CASSFLTSGQETQYF. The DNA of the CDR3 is TGTGCCAGCAGTTTCCTGACTAGCGGACAAGAGACCCAGTACTTC.

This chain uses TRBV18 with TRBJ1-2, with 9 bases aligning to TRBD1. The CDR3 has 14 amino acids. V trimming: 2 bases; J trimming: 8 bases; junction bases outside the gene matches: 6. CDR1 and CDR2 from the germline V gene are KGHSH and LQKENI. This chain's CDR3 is CASSPRTGELGYTF. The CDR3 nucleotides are TGTGCCAGCTCACCAAGGACAGGGGAATTGGGCTACACCTTC.

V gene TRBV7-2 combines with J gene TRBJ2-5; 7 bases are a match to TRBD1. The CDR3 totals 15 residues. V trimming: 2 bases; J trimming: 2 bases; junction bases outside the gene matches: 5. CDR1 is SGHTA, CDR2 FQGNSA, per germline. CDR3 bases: TGTGCCAGCAGCTTACGGACAGGACGGCAAGAGACCCAGTACTTC. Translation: CASSLRTGRQETQYF.

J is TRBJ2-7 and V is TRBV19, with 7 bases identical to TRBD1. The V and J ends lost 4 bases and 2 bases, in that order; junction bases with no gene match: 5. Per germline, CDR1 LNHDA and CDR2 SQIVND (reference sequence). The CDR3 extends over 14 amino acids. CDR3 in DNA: TGTGCCAGTAGTACCCGGGACAGACCCTACGAGCAGTACTTC. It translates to CASSTRDRPYEQYF.

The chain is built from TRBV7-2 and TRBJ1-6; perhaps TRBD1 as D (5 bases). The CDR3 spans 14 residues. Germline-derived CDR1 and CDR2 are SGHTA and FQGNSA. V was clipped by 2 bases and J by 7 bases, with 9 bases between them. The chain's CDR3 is CASSLIGGNSPLHF. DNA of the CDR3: TGTGCCAGCAGCTTAATCGGGGGAAATTCACCCCTCCACTTT.

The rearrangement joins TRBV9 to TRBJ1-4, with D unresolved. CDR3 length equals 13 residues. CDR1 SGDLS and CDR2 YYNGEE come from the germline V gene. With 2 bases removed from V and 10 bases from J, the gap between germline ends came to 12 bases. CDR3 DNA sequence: TGTGCCAGCAGCGTTGGAGGGTCGGGAAAACTGTTTTTT. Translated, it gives CASSVGGSGKLFF.

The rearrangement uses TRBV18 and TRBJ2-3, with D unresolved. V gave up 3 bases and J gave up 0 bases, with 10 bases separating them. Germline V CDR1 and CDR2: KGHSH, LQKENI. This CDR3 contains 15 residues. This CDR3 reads CASSPGLPSTDTQYF. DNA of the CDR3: TGTGCCAGCTCACCGGGCTTGCCTAGCACAGATACGCAGTATTTT. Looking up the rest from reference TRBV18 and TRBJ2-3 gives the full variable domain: NAGVMQNPRHLVRRRGQEARLRCSPMKGHSHVYWYRQLPEEGLKFMVYLQKENIIDESGMPKERFSAEFPKEGPSILRIQQVVRGDSAAYFCASSPGLPSTDTQYFGPGTRLTVL.

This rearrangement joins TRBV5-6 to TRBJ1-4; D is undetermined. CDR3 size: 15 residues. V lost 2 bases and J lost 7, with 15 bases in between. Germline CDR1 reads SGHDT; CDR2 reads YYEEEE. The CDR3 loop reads CASSFWREGGEKLFF. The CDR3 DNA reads TGTGCCAGCAGCTTTTGGAGGGAGGGCGGTGAAAAACTGTTTTTT.

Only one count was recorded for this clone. The CDR3 sequence: CASSPEGTGVGTEAFF. The DNA for the CDR3 is TGTGCCAGCTCACCTGAAGGGACAGGGGTCGGGACTGAAGCTTTCTTT. This chain connects TRBV18 to TRBJ1-1; 10 bases align to TRBD1. Trimming cost V 3 bases and J 5 bases; bases outside gene matches: 9. CDR1 and CDR2 (germline): KGHSH, LQKENI. This CDR3 has 16 amino acids.

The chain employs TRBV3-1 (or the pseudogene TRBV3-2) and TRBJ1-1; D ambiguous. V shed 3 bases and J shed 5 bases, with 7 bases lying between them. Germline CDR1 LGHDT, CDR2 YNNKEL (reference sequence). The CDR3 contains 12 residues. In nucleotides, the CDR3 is TGTGCCAGCAGCCATGAGCGGACTGAAGCTTTCTTT. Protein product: CASSHERTEAFF.

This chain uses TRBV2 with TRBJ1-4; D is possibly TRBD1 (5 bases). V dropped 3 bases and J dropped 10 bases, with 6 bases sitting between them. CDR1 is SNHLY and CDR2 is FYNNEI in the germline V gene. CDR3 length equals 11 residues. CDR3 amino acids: CASSETAKLFF. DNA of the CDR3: TGTGCCAGCAGTGAGACAGCAAAACTGTTTTTT.

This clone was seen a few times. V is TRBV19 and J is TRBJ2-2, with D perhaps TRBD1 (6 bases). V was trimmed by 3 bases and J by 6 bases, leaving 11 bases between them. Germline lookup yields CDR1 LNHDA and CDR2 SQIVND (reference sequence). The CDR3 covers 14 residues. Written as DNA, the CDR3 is TGTGCCAGTAGTATGACCAAGGGGGCCGGGGAGCTGTTTTTT. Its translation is CASSMTKGAGELFF.